The 16 T cell receptor beta chains reported below all come from one sample, sequenced in a study of T cell clonality in common variable immunodeficiency. Overall study findings and caveats: Fewer deletions and N-nucleotide insertions were reportedly seen in common variable immunodeficiency TCR beta sequences.

These receptors lack a known antigen. The method was immunoSEQ multiplex PCR; TCRdb's version includes in-frame clones alone and lacks a portion of them. The sample presents about 28,000 clones, none singletons. Source material: peripheral blood mononuclear cells. These receptors originate from a human donor with common variable immunodeficiency.

The CDR3 region is CACPAADTGGSYEQYF. The part of the CDR3 DNA that was read is TGTGCCTGTCCGGCTGCCGATACAGGGGGCTCGTACGAG. The gene calls are TRBV30 and TRBJ2-7, with 9 bases that match TRBD1. The read ends 3 residues before the CDR3 terminus; that terminus is restored from the germline J gene. Germline V gene lookup returns CDR1 GTSNPN and CDR2 SVGIG (reference sequence). Germline trimming cut 6 bases from V and 4 bases from J; bases unmatched to any gene: 16. The CDR3 is made up of 16 amino acids. Drawing the rest from reference TRBV30 and TRBJ2-7, the complete variable domain is SQTIHQWPATLVQPVGSPLSLECTVEGTSNPNLYWYRQAAGRGLQLLFYSVGIGQISSEVPQNLSASRPQDRQFILSSKKLLLSDSGFYLCACPAADTGGSYEQYFGPGTRLTVT.

This clone appeared many times. The read ends 3 residues early relative to the CDR3; the germline J gene fills the gap. This chain uses TRBV29-1 with TRBJ1-1; D is uncertain. The CDR3 spans 15 residues. V was trimmed by 5 bases and J by 3 bases, leaving 19 bases between them. CDR1 and CDR2 (germline): SQVTM, ANQGSEA. CDR3 sequence reads: CSVSPRLRRDTEAFF. The part of the CDR3 DNA that was read is TGCAGCGTTTCCCCCCGACTGAGGCGGGACACTGAA. The entire variable domain, with the rest obtained from reference TRBV29-1 and TRBJ1-1, is as follows: SAVISQKPSRDICQRGTSLTIQCQVDSQVTMMFWYRQQPGQSLTLIATANQGSEATYESGFVIDKFPISRPNLTFSTLTVSNMSPEDSSIYLCSVSPRLRRDTEAFFGQGTRLTVV.

CDR3 DNA, as far as it was read: TGTGCCTGGAGTGTACGAGCGGGGGGAGGAACCGGGGAG. This gives the protein CAWSVRAGGGTGE. The whole CDR3 sequence reads CAWSVRAGGGTGELFF. V gene TRBV30 combines with J gene TRBJ2-2, with 9 bases fitting TRBD2. The read ends 3 residues before the CDR3 terminus; that terminus is restored from the germline J gene. After removal of 0 bases from V and 5 bases from J, the junction contained 7 bases not matched to a gene. Germline V gene lookup returns CDR1 GTSNPN and CDR2 SVGIG (reference sequence). The CDR3 loop spans 16 amino acids. The variable domain in full, with the rest retrieved from reference TRBV30 and TRBJ2-2, is SQTIHQWPATLVQPVGSPLSLECTVEGTSNPNLYWYRQAAGRGLQLLFYSVGIGQISSEVPQNLSASRPQDRQFILSSKKLLLSDSGFYLCAWSVRAGGGTGELFFGEGSRLTVL.

The sample holds a few counts of this clone. The CDR3 goes on 3 residues after the read ends, and that part is filled in from the germline J gene. The chain employs TRBV5-1 and TRBJ2-7, with a weak D call TRBD2 (5 bases). The V and J ends lost 3 bases and 4 bases respectively, with 14 bases between them. Germline lookup yields CDR1 SGHRS and CDR2 YFSETQ. The CDR3 covers 14 residues. The covered CDR3 bases are TGCGCCAGCAGCTCCAACCTGGCGGGTTACGAG. As protein: CASSSNLAGYE. The whole CDR3 sequence is CASSSNLAGYEQYF.

This clone has ten or more counts. The sequenced fragment ends 3 residues before the CDR3 boundary, so the rest is inferred from the germline J gene. The V and J genes are TRBV19 and TRBJ2-4; 12 nucleotides align to TRBD2. The V segment lost 6 bases and the J segment 1 base; nucleotides outside the gene matches: 7. CDR3 size: 17 residues. In germline, CDR1 is LNHDA, CDR2 SQIVND (reference sequence). CDR3 in amino acids: CASSGLAGGVAKNIQYF. CDR3 DNA (partial): TGTGCCAGTAGCGGGCTAGCGGGGGGGGTGGCCAAAAACATT.

Note on this clone: Read coverage stops 3 residues before the CDR3 terminus; the germline J gene supplies the remainder. The V and J genes are TRBV5-1 and TRBJ1-2, with D unclear. CDR3 size: 14 residues. V lost 3 bases, J lost 3 bases, and 12 bases lay in between. Looked up from germline, CDR1 is SGHRS and CDR2 is YFSETQ. The sequenced CDR3 bases are TGCGCCAGCAGCTCCACCACACCAGACTATGGC. Its protein is CASSSTTPDYG. The full CDR3 reads CASSSTTPDYGYTF.

On this clone: The read stops 3 residues short of the end of the CDR3; the missing end is completed from the germline J gene. This sequence joins TRBV20-1 and TRBJ2-5; D not resolved. The CDR3 covers 12 residues. Trimming removed 5 bases from V and 4 bases from J, with 11 bases in between. CDR1 and CDR2 from the germline V gene are DFQATT and SNEGSKA (reference sequence). CDR3 protein: CSAPPRRETQYF. CDR3 DNA (partial): TGCAGTGCTCCACCGCGTAGAGAGACC.

In its sample, this clone was seen a few times. The DNA ends 3 residues before the CDR3 does, and the rest of the CDR3 is filled in from the germline J gene. The chain employs TRBV18 and TRBJ1-2, with 12 bases fitting TRBD1. The germline CDR1 and CDR2 sequences are KGHSH and LQKENI. V dropped 3 bases and J dropped 7; count of bases not matched to a gene: 9. This CDR3 is 16 amino acids long. The CDR3 DNA, read in part, is TGTGCCAGCTCACCCCCGGGACAGGGGGCGGTCGCTGGC. This encodes CASSPPGQGAVAG. Given in full, the CDR3 is CASSPPGQGAVAGYTF.

This clone occurred many times. The observed sequence ends 3 residues before the CDR3 terminus, with the missing tail filled in from the germline J gene. The chain couples TRBV7-2 to TRBJ2-2; 9 bases fit TRBD1. V dropped 5 bases and J dropped 8; count of bases not matched to a gene: 6. The CDR3 has 14 amino acids. Germline CDR1 is SGHTA and CDR2 is FQGNSA. The covered CDR3 bases are TGTGCCAGCAGCAACGGACAGGGGAAGGGGGAG. It encodes CASSNGQGKGE. The entire CDR3 sequence reads CASSNGQGKGELFF.

This clone was recorded at least ten times. The CDR3 goes on 3 residues after the read ends, and that part is filled in from the germline J gene. The chain recombines TRBV11-2 with TRBJ2-5; a possible D gene is TRBD2 (6 bases). From germline, CDR1 is SGHAT and CDR2 FQNNGV. The germline V and J ends were trimmed by 5 bases and 1 base, with 8 bases remaining between them. This CDR3 contains 13 residues. Incomplete CDR3 DNA: TGTGCCAGCAGCCGTAGCGGCCAAGAGACC. Translated: CASSRSGQET. The entire CDR3 protein reads CASSRSGQETQYF.

This clone appeared many times. The CDR3 goes on 3 residues after the read ends, and that part is filled in from the germline J gene. The rearrangement links TRBV20-1 to TRBJ2-3; TRBD1 agrees at 9 bases. CDR1 and CDR2 from the germline V gene are DFQATT and SNEGSKA (reference sequence). The length of the CDR3 is 16 residues. V shed 6 bases and J 4 bases; nucleotides not matched to a gene: 14. The CDR3 DNA, read in part, is TGCAGTGCCCCAGCCCCGGGACAGGGTTTCGCAGATACG. Amino acids: CSAPAPGQGFADT. The whole CDR3 is CSAPAPGQGFADTQYF.

This clone was observed a few times. The sequence runs out 3 residues before the end of the CDR3; the remainder is reconstructed from the germline J gene. The chain carries TRBV19 and TRBJ2-7; D ambiguous. Germline V gene lookup returns CDR1 LNHDA and CDR2 SQIVND (reference sequence). This CDR3 is 13 amino acids long. V lost 7 bases and J 5 bases, leaving 15 bases between the germline ends. The sequenced CDR3 bases are TGTGCCAGTACGGCGGCCCCAGACCACGAG. This gives the protein CASTAAPDHE. In full, the CDR3 reads CASTAAPDHEQYF.

This clone has ten or more counts. The read terminates 3 residues before the CDR3 end, so the remaining end is supplied by the germline J gene. The chain couples TRBV6-2 or TRBV6-3 to TRBJ2-2; no definite D call. CDR1 is MNHEY and CDR2 is SVGEGT in the germline V gene. CDR3 length: 13 amino acids. Trimming stripped 6 bases from V and 2 bases from J, with 7 bases between. The chain's CDR3 is CASRLTNTGELFF. Partial CDR3 DNA: TGTGCCAGCAGGCTAACTAACACCGGGGAG.

This clone appeared a few times. The part of the CDR3 DNA that was read is TGTGCCAGCAGCTTAAAGGCGACAGGACCCACGGCAGATACG. It codes for CASSLKATGPTADT. The full CDR3 protein is CASSLKATGPTADTQYF. This chain uses TRBV7-3 with TRBJ2-3; a possible D gene is TRBD1 (6 bases). The read falls 3 residues short of the CDR3 end, and the missing part is taken from the germline J gene. The V end was cut by 1 base, the J end by 4 bases, with 18 bases between. The germline V gene has CDR1 SGHTA and CDR2 FQGTGA. The CDR3 is made up of 17 amino acids.

In this sample, this clone turned up many times. CDR3 bases read: TGCGCCAGCAGCTTGGAGGGCGGGGGTGACAAAAACATT. The encoded protein is CASSLEGGGDKNI. The full-length CDR3 reads as CASSLEGGGDKNIQYF. This chain connects TRBV5-1 to TRBJ2-4; the match to TRBD2 covers 7 bases. The read gets to within 3 residues of the CDR3 end, and the germline J gene fills in the rest. The germline CDR1 and CDR2 sequences are SGHRS and YFSETQ. The junction had 6 bases not matched to a gene; V was cut back by 0 bases and J by 3 bases. The CDR3 is 16 residues long.

Many counts were recorded for this clone. Coverage ceases 3 residues before the CDR3 finishes, and the germline J gene fills in the end. The rearrangement links TRBV7-3 to TRBJ2-1; D perhaps matches TRBD2 (6 bases). The CDR3 has 13 residues. Between the trimmed V and J ends, which lost 5 bases and 7 bases, there was a span of 12 bases. Germline CDR1 reads SGHTA; CDR2 reads FQGTGA. CDR3 bases read: TGTGCCAGCAGCATTAATGGAGGGAATGAG. Translating it yields CASSINGGNE. Given in full, the CDR3 is CASSINGGNEQFF. The complete variable domain, with remaining parts taken from reference TRBV7-3 and TRBJ2-1, reads GAGVSQTPSNKVTEKGKYVELRCDPISGHTALYWYRQSLGQGPEFLIYFQGTGAADDSGLPNDRFFAVRPEGSVSTLKIQRTERGDSAVYLCASSINGGNEQFFGPGTRLTVL.